Here is one TCR beta chain with its context. The data stem from a study of blood T cell repertoires in COVID-19. Study background: Samples taken during acute and convalescent COVID-19 were collected in the United States, Italy and Spain. Nucleic acid was either cDNA or gDNA, and it came from T cells, B-cell-depleted T cells, or PBMCs.

Trimming cost V 7 bases and J 3 bases, with 16 bases left between them. The CDR3 is 15 amino acids. From germline, CDR1 is LNHDA and CDR2 SQIVND (reference sequence). Per the study methods: Estimated nucleated cell counts came from reference gene primer amplification. Sequencing used immunoSEQ multiplex PCR; TCRdb keeps in-frame clones, though not all of them. From that table come the V and J calls and clone size; the DNA was used to work out D and trimming. The repertoire consists of about 76,000 clones, with approximately 80% occurring once and the leading ten covering over 15%. The J gene is TRBJ1-5, the V gene TRBV19, with D uncertain. The sample consisted of peripheral blood. The clonotype originates from a woman in her sixties or seventies with acute or convalescent COVID-19. Here the CDR3 reads CASTLDNGSNQPQHF. CDR3 DNA sequence: TGTGCCAGTACCCTTGACAATGGGTCCAATCAGCCCCAGCATTTT.